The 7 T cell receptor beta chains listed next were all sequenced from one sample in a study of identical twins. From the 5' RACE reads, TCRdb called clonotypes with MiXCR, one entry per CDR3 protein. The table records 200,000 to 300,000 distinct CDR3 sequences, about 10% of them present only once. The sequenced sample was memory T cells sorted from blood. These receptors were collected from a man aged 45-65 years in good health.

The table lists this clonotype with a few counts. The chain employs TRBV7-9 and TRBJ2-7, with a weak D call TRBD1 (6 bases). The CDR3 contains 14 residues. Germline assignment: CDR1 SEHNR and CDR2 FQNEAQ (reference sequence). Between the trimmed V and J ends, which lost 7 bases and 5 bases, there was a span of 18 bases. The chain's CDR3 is CASTPVRGENEQYF. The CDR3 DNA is TGTGCCAGCACCCCTGTCAGGGGAGAAAACGAGCAGTACTTC.

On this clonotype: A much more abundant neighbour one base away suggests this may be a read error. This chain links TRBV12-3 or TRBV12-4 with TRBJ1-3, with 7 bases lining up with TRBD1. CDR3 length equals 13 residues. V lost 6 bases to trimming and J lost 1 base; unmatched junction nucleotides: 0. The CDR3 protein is CASRTGSGNTIYF. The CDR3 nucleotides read TGTGCCAGCAGGACAGGGTCTGGAAACACCATATATTTT.

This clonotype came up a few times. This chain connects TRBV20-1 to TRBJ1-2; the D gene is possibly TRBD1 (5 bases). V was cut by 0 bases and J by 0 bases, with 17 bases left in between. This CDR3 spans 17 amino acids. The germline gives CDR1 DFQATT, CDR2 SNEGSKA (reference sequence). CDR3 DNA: TGCAGTGCTAGAGAAGGTTATCGGGGGAAAGCTAACTATGGCTACACCTTC. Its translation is CSAREGYRGKANYGYTF.

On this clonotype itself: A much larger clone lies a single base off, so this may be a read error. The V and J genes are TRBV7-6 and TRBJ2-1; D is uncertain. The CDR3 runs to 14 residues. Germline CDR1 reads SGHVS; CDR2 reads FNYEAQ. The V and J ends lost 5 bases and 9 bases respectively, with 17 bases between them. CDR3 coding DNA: TGTGCCAGCAGCCCCCGGAAACACGCTCGTGAGCAGTTCTTC. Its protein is CASSPRKHAREQFF.

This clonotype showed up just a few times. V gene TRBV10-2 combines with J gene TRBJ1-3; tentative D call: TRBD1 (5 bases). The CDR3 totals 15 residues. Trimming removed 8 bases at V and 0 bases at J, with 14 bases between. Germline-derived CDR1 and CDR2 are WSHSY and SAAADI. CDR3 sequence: CASGSTGLSGNTIYF. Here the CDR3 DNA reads TGCGCCAGCGGCTCTACGGGGCTCTCTGGAAACACCATATATTTT.

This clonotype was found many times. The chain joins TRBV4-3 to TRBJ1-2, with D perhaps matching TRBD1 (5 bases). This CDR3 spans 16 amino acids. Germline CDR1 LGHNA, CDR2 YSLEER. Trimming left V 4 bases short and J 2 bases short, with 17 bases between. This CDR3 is CASSLFLMEGNYGYTF. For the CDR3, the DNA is TGCGCCAGCAGCCTGTTCCTGATGGAGGGGAACTATGGCTACACCTTC.

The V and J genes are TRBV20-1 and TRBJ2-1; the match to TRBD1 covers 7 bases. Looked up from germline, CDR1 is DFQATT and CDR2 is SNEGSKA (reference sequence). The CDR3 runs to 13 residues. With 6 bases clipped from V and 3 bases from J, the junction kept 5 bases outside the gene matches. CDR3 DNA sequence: TGCAGTGCGGAACAGGGGAACTACAATGAGCAGTTCTTC. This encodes CSAEQGNYNEQFF.